The T cell receptor beta chain described here comes from a study of T cell repertoires in cytomegalovirus infection. Looking at the study overall: Recently identified HLA-C-restricted CMV epitopes were used, and well-studied HLA-B-restricted CMV epitopes were used as well. In public TCR beta signatures, there were indications of both CMV infection and matching HLA type. Findings and limits, study-wide: What dominated the ex vivo response were HLA-C-restricted CMV-specific TCR beta clonotypes. Carriage of CMV together with the relevant HLA was identifiable through cumulative public TCR beta family frequency.

A remark on this clonotype: Its target is unknown.

MiXCR, applied by TCRdb to the reads, yields one record per CDR3 protein. Of around 770,000 distinct CDR3 sequences listed, roughly 29% are singletons. With 4 bases removed from V and 4 bases from J, the gap between germline ends came to 10 bases. This CDR3 spans 13 amino acids. The germline V gene encodes CDR1 KGHSY and CDR2 FQNENV. Sequenced here: cultured CD8+ T cells from PBMCs, sampled from culture after CMV antigen stimulation. This TCR derives from a human donor in good health (CMV status not recorded). Some clones in this sample may be carry-over from other donors' samples. This rearrangement joins TRBV16 to TRBJ1-1; D not resolved. Written as DNA, the CDR3 is TGTGCCAGCAGCCCTAATACATTCACTGAAGCTTTCTTT. It translates to CASSPNTFTEAFF.